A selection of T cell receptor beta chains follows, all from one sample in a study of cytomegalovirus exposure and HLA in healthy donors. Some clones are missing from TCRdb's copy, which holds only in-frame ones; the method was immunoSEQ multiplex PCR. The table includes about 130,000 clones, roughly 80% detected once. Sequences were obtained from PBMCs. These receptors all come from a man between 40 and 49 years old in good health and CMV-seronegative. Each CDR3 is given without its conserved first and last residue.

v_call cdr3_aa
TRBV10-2 ASRTRSYNSPLH
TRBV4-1 ASSQETGQGNQPQH
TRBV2 ASSEVGTGRNYGYT
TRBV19 ASSIASSYNEQF
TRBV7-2 ASSSPGQGTYEQY
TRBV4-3 ASSQVIPSGSKRGEQF
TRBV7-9 ASSFVAGDPPNEQF
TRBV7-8 ASSWNQGPSNEQF
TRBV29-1 SVVPSGAQETQY
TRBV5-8 ASSPGQGYNEQF
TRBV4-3 ASSQEQVGGAF
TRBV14 ASSQDGYRAFYEQY
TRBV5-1 ASSLYGGDTEAF
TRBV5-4 ASSRQGITEAF
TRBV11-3 ASSPGGLQSYNEQF
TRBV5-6 ASSATGVIYGYT
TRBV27 ASRGTDPNYGYT